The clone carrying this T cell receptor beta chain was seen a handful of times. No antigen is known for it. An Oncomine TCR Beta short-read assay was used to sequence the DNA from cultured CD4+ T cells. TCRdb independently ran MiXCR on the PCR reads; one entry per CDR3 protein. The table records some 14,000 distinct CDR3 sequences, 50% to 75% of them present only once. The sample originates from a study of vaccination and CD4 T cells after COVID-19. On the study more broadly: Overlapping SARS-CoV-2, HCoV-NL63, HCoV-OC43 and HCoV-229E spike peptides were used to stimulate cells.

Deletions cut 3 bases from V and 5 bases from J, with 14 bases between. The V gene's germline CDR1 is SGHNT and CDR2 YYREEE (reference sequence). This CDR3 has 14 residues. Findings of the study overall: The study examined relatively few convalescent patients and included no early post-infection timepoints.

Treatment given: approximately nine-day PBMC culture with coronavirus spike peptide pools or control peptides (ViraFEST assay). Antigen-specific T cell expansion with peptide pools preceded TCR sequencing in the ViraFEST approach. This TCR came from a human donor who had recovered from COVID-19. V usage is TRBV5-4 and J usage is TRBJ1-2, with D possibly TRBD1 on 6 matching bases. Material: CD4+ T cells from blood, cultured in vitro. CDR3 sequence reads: CASSSGGATYGYTF. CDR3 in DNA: TGTGCCAGCAGCTCGGGGGGGGCTACTTATGGCTACACCTTC.